The 10 T cell receptor beta chains below were found in one sample sequenced in a study of T cells in Graves' hyperthyroidism and ophthalmopathy. TCR beta CDR3 regions were amplified from RNA. Using the HTBI primer set, a first-round RT-PCR was run on the TCR CDR3. TCRdb processed the multiplex PCR reads anew with MiXCR; each CDR3 protein has one entry. The sample holds some 700,000 distinct CDR3 sequences, roughly 17% seen once. Sample: blood. These receptors were collected from a man aged 50-60 years with Graves' hyperthyroidism.

This clonotype appeared many times. V is TRBV9 and J is TRBJ1-2; D is unclear. The CDR3 runs to 15 residues. Trimming took off 4 bases at V and 1 base at J, with 14 bases between the two ends. Germline V CDR1 and CDR2: SGDLS, YYNGEE. The CDR3 region is CASSPDGGLNYGYTF. CDR3 bases: TGTGCCAGCAGCCCCGACGGAGGACTTAACTATGGCTACACCTTC.

This clonotype was seen only a few times. The J gene is TRBJ2-1, the V gene TRBV5-1; TRBD2 agrees at 7 bases. CDR3 size: 16 residues. Germline trimming cut 0 bases from V and 2 bases from J; bases unmatched to any gene: 5. Germline loops: CDR1 SGHRS, CDR2 YFSETQ. The CDR3 is CASSLAGDYTYNEQFF. CDR3 DNA: TGCGCCAGCAGCTTGGCCGGGGACTACACCTACAATGAGCAGTTCTTC.

This clonotype was picked up a small number of times. The chain carries TRBV6-5 and TRBJ2-1, with unresolved D. Per germline, CDR1 MNHEY and CDR2 SVGAGI. CDR3 length: 13 amino acids. V dropped 0 bases and J dropped 8 bases, with 8 bases sitting between them. CDR3 protein: CASSYSSSDEQFF. The DNA for the CDR3 is TGTGCCAGCAGTTACTCCTCCTCGGATGAGCAGTTCTTC.

This clonotype occurred many times. The chain links TRBV12-3 or TRBV12-4 to TRBJ1-1; TRBD1 matches 7 bases. The CDR3 has 15 amino acids. After removal of 3 bases from V and 7 bases from J, the junction contained 11 bases not matched to a gene. CDR3 region: CASSFYTGASHEAFF. Here the CDR3 DNA reads TGTGCCAGCAGTTTCTATACAGGGGCGAGTCATGAAGCTTTCTTT.

A note on this clonotype: Since the CDR3 does not end with the conserved phenylalanine or tryptophan, this likely comes from a read error. This chain links TRBV5-1 with TRBJ1-5; D gene unclear. This CDR3 contains 15 residues. Germline-derived CDR1 and CDR2 are SGHRS and YFSETQ. The V end lost 3 bases, the J end lost 1 base, and 11 bases lay between the germline ends. In nucleotides, the CDR3 is TGCGCCAGCAGCTCGGACCCCGGGAGCAATCAGCCCCAGCATCTT. This codes for CASSSDPGSNQPQHL.

This clonotype has a handful of counts. V gene TRBV28 combines with J gene TRBJ1-4; D uncertain. Germline V gene lookup returns CDR1 MDHEN and CDR2 SYDVKM. V gave up 5 bases and J gave up 6 bases, with 10 bases separating them. CDR3 length: 13 residues. The CDR3 is CASSTSIDEKLFF. The CDR3 region has the DNA TGTGCCAGCAGTACTAGTATCGATGAAAAACTGTTTTTT.

This clonotype was seen a handful of times. This chain uses TRBV6-1 with TRBJ1-5; D is undetermined. The CDR3 spans 14 residues. Deletions cut 6 bases from V and 0 bases from J, with 9 bases between. Germline values: CDR1 MNHNS, CDR2 SASEGT. The CDR3 loop is CASSAYDSNQPQHF. In nucleotides, the CDR3 is TGTGCCAGCAGCGCATATGATAGCAATCAGCCCCAGCATTTT.

This clonotype was observed many times. V gene TRBV20-1 combines with J gene TRBJ1-4; a possible D gene is TRBD1 (5 bases). Germline CDR1 reads DFQATT; CDR2 reads SNEGSKA (reference sequence). V was pared by 4 bases and J by 8 bases, with 11 bases between. The CDR3 is 12 amino acids. The CDR3 is CSATDWGEKLFF. The CDR3 coding sequence is TGCAGTGCTACAGACTGGGGGGAAAAACTGTTTTTT.

This clonotype was recorded many times. The V call is TRBV18, the J call TRBJ2-7; a weak D match, TRBD2 (5 bases). Trimming shortened V by 2 bases and J by 0 bases, and 11 bases separated the two germline ends. The CDR3 totals 15 residues. Per germline, CDR1 KGHSH and CDR2 LQKENI. CDR3 residues: CASSPTRVGSYEQYF. The CDR3 DNA reads TGTGCCAGCTCACCAACGAGGGTCGGCTCCTACGAGCAGTACTTC.

In its sample, this clonotype was seen a few times. The genes are TRBV28 and TRBJ1-1; D is perhaps TRBD1 (6 bases). V lost 7 bases and J lost 3, with 18 bases in between. CDR3 size: 15 residues. The germline CDR1 and CDR2 sequences are MDHEN and SYDVKM. The CDR3: CASKGGDFRDTEAFF. CDR3 coding DNA: TGTGCCAGCAAGGGGGGCGATTTTCGGGACACTGAAGCTTTCTTT.